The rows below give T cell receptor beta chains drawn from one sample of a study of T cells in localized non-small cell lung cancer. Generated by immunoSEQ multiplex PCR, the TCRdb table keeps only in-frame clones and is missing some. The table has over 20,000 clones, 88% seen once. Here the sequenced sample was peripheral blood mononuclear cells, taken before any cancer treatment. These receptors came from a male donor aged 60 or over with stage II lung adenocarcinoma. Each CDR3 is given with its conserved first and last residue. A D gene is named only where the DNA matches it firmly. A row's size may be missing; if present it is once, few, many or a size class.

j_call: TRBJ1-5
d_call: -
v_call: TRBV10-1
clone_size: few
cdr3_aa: CASRPSLGPQHF
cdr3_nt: TGCGCCAGTAGACCGAGTCTTGGGCCCCAGCATTTT

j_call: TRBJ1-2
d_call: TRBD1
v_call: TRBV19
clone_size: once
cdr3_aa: CASSIRSGQGSNGYTF
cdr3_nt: TGTGCCAGTAGTATTCGCTCCGGACAGGGGTCTAATGGCTACACCTTC

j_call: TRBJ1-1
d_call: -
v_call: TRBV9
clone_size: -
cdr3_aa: CASSVDVRDTEAFF
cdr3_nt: TGTGCCAGCAGCGTAGATGTAAGGGACACTGAAGCTTTCTTT

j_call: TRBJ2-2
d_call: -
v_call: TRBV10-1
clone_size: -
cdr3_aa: CASSDGNTGELFF
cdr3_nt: TGCGCCAGCAGTGACGGGAACACCGGGGAGCTGTTTTTT

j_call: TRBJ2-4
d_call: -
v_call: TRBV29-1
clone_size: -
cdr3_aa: CSVVSRDGATQYF
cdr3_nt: TGCAGCGTTGTATCCAGGGACGGGGCGACTCAGTACTTC

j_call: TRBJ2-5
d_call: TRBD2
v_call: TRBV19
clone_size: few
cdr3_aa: CASSPGTSGRGETQYF
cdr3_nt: TGTGCCAGTAGTCCCGGGACTAGCGGGAGGGGGGAGACCCAGTACTTC

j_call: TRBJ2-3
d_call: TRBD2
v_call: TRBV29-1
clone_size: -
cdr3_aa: CSVVLAGGVTDTQYF
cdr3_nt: TGCAGCGTTGTGCTAGCGGGAGGGGTCACAGATACGCAGTATTTT

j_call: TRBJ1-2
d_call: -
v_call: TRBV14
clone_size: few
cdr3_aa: CASSLIVNYGYTF
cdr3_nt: TGTGCCAGCAGCCTGATAGTTAACTATGGCTACACCTTC

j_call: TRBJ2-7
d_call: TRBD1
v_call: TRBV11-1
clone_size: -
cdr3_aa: CASSFGQGMNEQYF
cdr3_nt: TGTGCCAGCAGCTTTGGACAGGGGATGAACGAGCAGTACTTC

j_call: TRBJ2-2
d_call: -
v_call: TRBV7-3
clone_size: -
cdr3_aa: CASSFYGTGELFF
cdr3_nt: TGTGCCAGCAGCTTCTATGGCACCGGGGAGCTGTTTTTT

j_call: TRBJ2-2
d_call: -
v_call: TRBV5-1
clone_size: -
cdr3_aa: CASTKGGAGLNTGELFF
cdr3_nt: TGCGCCAGCACAAAAGGGGGGGCCGGACTGAACACCGGGGAGCTGTTTTTT

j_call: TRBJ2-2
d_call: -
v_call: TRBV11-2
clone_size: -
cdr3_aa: CASRWENTGELFF
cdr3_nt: TGTGCCAGCAGGTGGGAAAACACCGGGGAGCTGTTTTTT

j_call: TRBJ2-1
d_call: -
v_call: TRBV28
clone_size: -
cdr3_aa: CASRGIYYNEQFF
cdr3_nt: TGTGCTTCCCGGGGAATCTATTACAATGAGCAGTTCTTC

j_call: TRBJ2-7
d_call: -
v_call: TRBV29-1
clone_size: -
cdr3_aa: CSVELLGDEQYF
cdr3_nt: TGCAGCGTTGAGTTATTAGGGGACGAGCAGTACTTC

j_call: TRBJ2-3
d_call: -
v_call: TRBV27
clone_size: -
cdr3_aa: CASRPPWTDTQYF
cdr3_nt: TGTGCCAGCAGACCCCCTTGGACAGATACGCAGTATTTT